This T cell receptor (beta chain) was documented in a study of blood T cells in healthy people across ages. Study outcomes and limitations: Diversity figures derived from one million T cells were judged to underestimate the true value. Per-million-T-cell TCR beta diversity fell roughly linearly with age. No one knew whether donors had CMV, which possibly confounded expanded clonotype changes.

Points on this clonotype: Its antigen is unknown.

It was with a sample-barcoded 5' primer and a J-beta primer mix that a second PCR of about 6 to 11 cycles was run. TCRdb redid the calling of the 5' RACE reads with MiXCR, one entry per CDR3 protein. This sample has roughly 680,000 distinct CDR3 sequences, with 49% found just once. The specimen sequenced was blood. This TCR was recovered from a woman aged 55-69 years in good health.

The CDR3 loop is CASSLPRTDTQYF. As DNA, the CDR3 is TGTGCCAGCAGTTTACCGAGAACAGATACGCAGTATTTT. The rearrangement uses TRBV27 and TRBJ2-3; D is unresolved. The ends were cut back, 2 bases at V and 3 bases at J, with 6 bases in the middle. The CDR3 contains 13 residues. Germline V gene sequence: CDR1 MNHEY, CDR2 SMNVEV (reference sequence).